These 28 T cell receptor beta chains originate from one sample sequenced in a study of CD8+CD57+ T cells in acquired aplastic anemia. Sequencing involved patients with CD8+CD57+ cell expansion previously shown by flow cytometry. TCR beta VDJ and CDR3 were profiled, and genomic DNA was the template. Via MiXCR, TCRdb re-called the reads, giving one row per CDR3 protein. The sample has about 270,000 distinct CDR3 sequences, around 82% seen once. Material: sorted CD4+, CD8+, or CD8+CD57+ T cells (not recorded which) from PBMCs. These receptors came from a human donor with aplastic anemia.

On this clonotype itself: Germline and junction disagree at one end, which may indicate a read error. This chain uses TRBV5-4 with TRBJ2-1; D unclear. The CDR3 is made up of 13 amino acids. Germline V CDR1 and CDR2: SGHNT, YYREEE (reference sequence). This CDR3 reads CASSFTIGQEQFF. The CDR3, as DNA: TGTGCCAGTAGCTTTACTATCGGTCAGGAGCAGTTCTTC. The full variable domain, completed using reference TRBV5-4 and TRBJ2-1, is ETGVTQSPTHLIKTRGQQVTLRCSSQSGHNTVSWYQQALGQGPQFIFQYYREEENGRGNFPPRFSGLQFPNYSSELNVNALELDDSALYLCASSFTIGQEQFFGPGTRLTVL.

Comments on this clonotype: Lacking the conserved final phenylalanine or tryptophan, this CDR3 likely reflects a read error. The limits of the CDR3 on the DNA are not certain, so only TCRdb's listed CDR3 is given. The chain links TRBV7-9 to TRBJ2-3. Germline V lookup: CDR1 SEHNR, CDR2 FQNEAQ (reference sequence). The CDR3 has 13 amino acids, counting both end residues. The CDR3 region is CASSVAGSYAANV.

As to this clonotype: The junction shows a germline mismatch at one end, possibly a read error. The chain carries TRBV7-8 and TRBJ2-1; 7 nucleotides match TRBD1. CDR1 SGHVS and CDR2 FQNEAQ come from the germline V gene. The CDR3 loop spans 15 amino acids. DNA for the CDR3: TGTGCCAGCAGCTTAAACAGGGGCTCCTATAATGAGCAGTTCTTC. It specifies CASSLNRGSYNEQFF.

The table lists this clonotype with a count of one. A read error may produce the germline difference seen at one junction end. V is TRBV7-9 and J is TRBJ1-1, with 10 positions matching TRBD1. CDR3 length: 15 amino acids. Looked up from germline, CDR1 is SEHNR and CDR2 is FQNEAQ (reference sequence). Here the CDR3 DNA reads TGTGCCGGACAGGGGGATATGGAGGGGCACTACGAAGGTTTCTTT. Its protein is CAGQGDMEGHYEGFF.

A word on this clonotype: It is unclear where the CDR3 begins or ends on the DNA, so no DNA is shown, and the CDR3 is as TCRdb lists it. This chain links TRBV7-9 with TRBJ2-1; the table's D call, TRBD1, was not checked against the DNA. Including both end residues, the CDR3 is 16 amino acids long. In germline, CDR1 is SEHNR, CDR2 FQNEAQ (reference sequence). The CDR3 is CASSVVEQYVGPGQFF.

This rearrangement joins TRBV5-1 to TRBJ2-6, with D tentatively TRBD1 (5 bases). CDR3 length: 17 amino acids. Trimming shortened V by 6 bases and J by 2 bases, and 18 bases separated the two germline ends. CDR1 SGHRS and CDR2 YFSETQ come from the germline V gene. CDR3 residues: CASTLGRVAPGANVLTF. CDR3 bases: TGCGCCAGCACCTTAGGCAGGGTCGCCCCTGGGGCCAACGTCCTGACTTTC.

A word on this clonotype: A junction end diverges from the germline sequence, so it may reflect a read error. This CDR3 reads CASGLVPGELVF. CDR3 DNA: TGTGCCAGCGGCTTAGTCCCAGGGGAGCTAGTCTTT. This chain uses TRBV7-4 with TRBJ2-2, with a weak D call TRBD1 (6 bases). Germline values: CDR1 SGHVT, CDR2 SQSDAQ. The CDR3 runs to 12 residues.

The CDR3 loop is CASSGRDRRDSPLHF. The CDR3 DNA reads as TGTGCCAGTAGTGGCCGGGACAGGCGGGATTCACCCCTCCACTTT. This rearrangement joins TRBV19 to TRBJ1-6; 8 bases fit TRBD1. This CDR3 is 15 amino acids long. The ends lost 5 bases at V and 8 bases at J; junction bases unmatched: 8. Per the germline V gene, CDR1 is LNHDA and CDR2 is SQIVND (reference sequence).

This chain uses TRBV20-1 with TRBJ2-3; 9 positions match TRBD1. The CDR3 covers 15 residues. Per germline, CDR1 DFQATT and CDR2 SNEGSKA (reference sequence). V trimming: 0 bases; J trimming: 3 bases; junction bases outside the gene matches: 4. CDR3 in DNA: TGCAGTGCTAGAGAAGGGACAGGGTATACAGATACGCAGTATTTT. Amino acids: CSAREGTGYTDTQYF.

Details on this clonotype: Here the CDR3 omits its conserved ending phenylalanine or tryptophan, so a read error is the likely source. The DNA is left out, because the CDR3 cannot be placed on it with certainty; the CDR3 is given as TCRdb lists it. This rearrangement joins TRBV7-3 to TRBJ2-1; the D call in the table, TRBD1, was not verified against the DNA. The CDR3 is 11 amino acids long, termini counted. Germline CDR1 is SGHTA and CDR2 is FQGTGA. The CDR3 loop is CASSFHEDGTA.

The chain joins TRBV7-2 to TRBJ2-7; TRBD1 might be the D (6 bases). The length of the CDR3 is 16 residues. Germline CDR1 reads SGHTA; CDR2 reads FQGNSA. V gave up 4 bases and J gave up 4 bases, with 20 bases separating them. DNA for the CDR3: TGTGCCAGCAGCTGCTACCGGGACAAGGGGCATTACGAGCAGTACTTC. Translating gives CASSCYRDKGHYEQYF.

This clonotype has more than one count but fewer than ten. Since the CDR3 does not end with the conserved phenylalanine or tryptophan, this likely comes from a read error. The DNA is left out, because the CDR3 cannot be placed on it with certainty; the CDR3 is given as TCRdb lists it. This rearrangement joins TRBV7-8 to TRBJ2-3; TRBD2 reflects the table's D call only, with no check against the DNA. Germline CDR1 is SGHVS and CDR2 is FQNEAQ. The CDR3 adds up to 13 amino acids, both ends counted. The CDR3 loop is CASSLGGGPNTQY.

The table lists this clonotype with a few counts. A much larger clone differs from this one at a single base, so this may be a read error. The chain couples TRBV7-9 to TRBJ2-1; the D gene could be TRBD1 or TRBD2 (5 bases each). There are 16 residues in the CDR3. V lost 0 bases to trimming and J lost 13 bases, with 22 bases between them. From germline, CDR1 is SEHNR and CDR2 FQNEAQ (reference sequence). CDR3 DNA: TGTGCCAGCAGCTTAGCGGGTAGCTACGGGGCCGACGTCCAGTTCTTC. Amino acids: CASSLAGSYGADVQFF.

The gene calls are TRBV9 and TRBJ1-4; D unresolved. The germline CDR1 and CDR2 sequences are SGDLS and YYNGEE. The CDR3 is made up of 17 amino acids. Trimming pared 1 base from V and 7 bases from J, leaving 20 bases between. The CDR3 sequence: CASSVPVVRRLGEKLFF. In DNA form, the CDR3 reads TGTGCCAGCAGCGTACCGGTTGTTAGGCGATTAGGTGAAAAACTGTTTTTT.

As regards this clonotype: The junction differs from germline at one of its ends, possibly a read error. The rearrangement links TRBV7-8 to TRBJ2-5; D not resolved. The CDR3 is 14 amino acids. Germline assignment: CDR1 SGHVS and CDR2 FQNEAQ. CDR3 amino acids: CASSFHTDREALSF. CDR3 DNA sequence: TGTGCCAGCAGCTTTCACACAGACCGAGAGGCCCTGTCCTTC.

Regarding this clonotype: At one end, the junction sequence differs from germline, possibly due to a read error. This sequence joins TRBV7-9 and TRBJ2-5; no clear D. Germline V gene data show CDR1 as SEHNR and CDR2 as FQNEAQ (reference sequence). CDR3 length: 14 residues. The CDR3: CASSDGGEHEKFFF. In DNA form, the CDR3 reads TGTGCCAGCAGTGATGGCGGCGAGCATGAGAAGTTCTTCTTC.

The table lists this clonotype with a count of one. One junction end does not reproduce the germline sequence, and a read error may be involved. This chain connects TRBV7-2 to TRBJ1-4; D ambiguous. The CDR3 is 13 residues long. CDR1 SGHTA and CDR2 FQGNSA come from the germline V gene. The CDR3 DNA sequence: TGTGCCAGCACCCCCTTCGGGAACCACTCAGTGTCCTTT. Protein sequence: CASTPFGNHSVSF.

V usage is TRBV15 and J usage is TRBJ2-5; no reliable D call. This CDR3 region has 15 residues. The germline gives CDR1 LNHNV, CDR2 YYDKDF (reference sequence). Trimming removed 4 bases at V and 14 bases at J, with 26 bases between. Here the CDR3 reads CATSIAREQKANHYF. Written as DNA, the CDR3 is TGTGCCACCAGCATAGCCCGCGAGCAAAAAGCGAACCACTACTTC.

This clonotype was counted a single time. The CDR3 end shows no conserved phenylalanine or tryptophan, and so a read error is likely. The limits of the CDR3 on the DNA are not certain, so only TCRdb's listed CDR3 is given. V usage is TRBV7-9 and J usage is TRBJ2-3; TRBD2, the table's D call, was not compared with the DNA. In germline, CDR1 is SEHNR, CDR2 FQNEAQ (reference sequence). The CDR3 sequence runs 13 residues, both termini included. The chain's CDR3 is CASSFERSGGSYY.

Points on this clonotype: The conserved closing phenylalanine or tryptophan is absent in this CDR3, likely reflecting a read error. The DNA is left out, because the CDR3 cannot be placed on it with certainty; the CDR3 is given as TCRdb lists it. The V and J genes are TRBV9 and TRBJ2-3; the D call TRBD1 from the table was never checked on the DNA. Germline V CDR1 and CDR2: SGDLS, YYNGEE. The CDR3 is 14 residues long, ends included. CDR3 residues: CASSVSQGTQYFDS.

In its sample, this clonotype was seen once. The V gene is TRBV7-3, the J gene TRBJ2-1; no definite D call. Germline CDR1 and CDR2: SGHTA and FQGTGA. Trimming removed 2 bases from V and 16 bases from J, with 24 bases in between. This CDR3 is built from 15 residues. The CDR3 DNA reads TGTGCCAGCAGCTTATGGGCAGGCTATGGCTACACCTTCTTCTTC. As protein: CASSLWAGYGYTFFF.

This clonotype was found once. The chain uses TRBV24-1 and TRBJ2-7; D is tentatively TRBD1 or TRBD2 (5 bases each). This CDR3 has 18 amino acids. Germline lookup yields CDR1 KGHDR and CDR2 SFDVKD. CDR3 nucleotide sequence: TGTGCCAGCAGTTATCATCAGGACGGGGCAGCCCTTTCCTACGAGCAGTACGTC. Translation gives CASSYHQDGAALSYEQYV.

Turning to this clonotype: A read error may produce the germline difference seen at one junction end. The V gene is TRBV7-3, the J gene TRBJ2-5; TRBD1 matches 7 bases. This CDR3 is built from 14 residues. Germline CDR1 and CDR2: SGHTA and FQGTGA. CDR3: CATSRQGAQETEYF. The CDR3 bases are TGTGCCACCAGCAGACAGGGCGCGCAAGAGACCGAGTACTTC.

The chain carries TRBV7-8 and TRBJ2-7; 9 bases align to TRBD2. The CDR3 has 15 amino acids. CDR1 and CDR2 (germline): SGHVS, FQNEAQ. The CDR3 nucleotides are TGTGCCACCAGCTTAGCGGGAGTTCCCGACTACGAGCAGTACGTC. Its translation is CATSLAGVPDYEQYV.

The V call is TRBV10-3, the J call TRBJ2-4, with D perhaps TRBD1 (7 bases). The V gene's germline CDR1 is ENHRY and CDR2 SYGVKD. CDR3 length: 16 amino acids. V was trimmed by 0 bases and J by 6 bases, leaving 15 bases between them. CDR3 region: CAISESGGQSRNIQYF. CDR3 nucleotides: TGTGCCATCAGTGAGTCGGGGGGACAGTCGAGAAACATTCAGTACTTC.

Regarding this clonotype: An end of the junction does not agree with germline; a read error may underlie this. The V and J genes are TRBV2 and TRBJ2-3; D is possibly TRBD2 (7 bases). CDR1 and CDR2 (germline): SNHLY, FYNNEI. CDR3 size: 13 residues. CDR3 nucleotide sequence: TGTGGCAGCGGGGACGGGGGCGAGGATACGCAGTATTTT. It is translated as CGSGDGGEDTQYF.

The J gene is TRBJ1-1, the V gene TRBV10-3, with TRBD1 as a possible D gene (6 bases). V was shortened by 10 bases and J by 1 base, with 19 bases between the two germline ends. Germline V gene lookup returns CDR1 ENHRY and CDR2 SYGVKD. The CDR3 length is 15 residues. Here the CDR3 DNA reads TGTGCCAGCAAAGGATTGGGGGGCGCGAACACTGAAGCTTTCTTT. This gives the protein CASKGLGGANTEAFF.

This chain links TRBV7-9 with TRBJ1-2, with D perhaps matching TRBD1 (5 bases). Germline V gene data show CDR1 as SEHNR and CDR2 as FQNEAQ (reference sequence). V was cut by 5 bases and J by 11 bases, with 27 bases left in between. This CDR3 comprises 16 residues. CDR3 sequence: CASSDGTSSMDEQYTF. The CDR3 DNA reads TGTGCCAGCAGCGACGGGACTAGTTCCATGGATGAGCAGTACACCTTC.